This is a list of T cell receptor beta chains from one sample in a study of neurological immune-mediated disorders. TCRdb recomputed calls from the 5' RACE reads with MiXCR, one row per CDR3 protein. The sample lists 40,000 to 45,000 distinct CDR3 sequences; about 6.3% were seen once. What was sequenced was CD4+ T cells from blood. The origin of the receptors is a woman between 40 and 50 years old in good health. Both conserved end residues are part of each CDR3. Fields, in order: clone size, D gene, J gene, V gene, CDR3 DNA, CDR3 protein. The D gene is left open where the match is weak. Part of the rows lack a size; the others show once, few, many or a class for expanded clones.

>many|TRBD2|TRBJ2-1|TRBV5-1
TGCGCCAGCAGCTTGGCCTTCGGCGGGAGCTCCTACAATGAGCAGTTCTTC
CASSLAFGGSSYNEQFF
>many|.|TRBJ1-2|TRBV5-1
TGCGCCAGCAGCTTGGAACGAGCGAACTATGGCTACACCTTC
CASSLERANYGYTF
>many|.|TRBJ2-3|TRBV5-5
TGTGCCAGCAGCCAAACCGGGACCTATACGCAGTATTTT
CASSQTGTYTQYF
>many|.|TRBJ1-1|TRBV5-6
TGTGCCAGCAGCGTTAAACAGGGCCCGGCGTTGAAAGCTTTCTTT
CASSVKQGPALKAFF
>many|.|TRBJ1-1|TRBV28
TGTGCCAGCAGTTCTTGGGAAACTGAAGCTTTCTTT
CASSSWETEAFF
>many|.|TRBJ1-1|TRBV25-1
TGTGCCAGCAGGTCACAGGGGAACACTGAAGCTTTCTTT
CASRSQGNTEAFF
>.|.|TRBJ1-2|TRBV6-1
TGTGCCAGCAGCCCATCATCGGGTGTAGGCTATGGCTACACCTTC
CASSPSSGVGYGYTF
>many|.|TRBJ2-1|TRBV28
TGTGCCAGCAGTTCCGGGAATAGTGCCAATGAGCAGTTCTTC
CASSSGNSANEQFF
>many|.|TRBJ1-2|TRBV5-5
TGTGCCAGCAGCTTGGACAGGGCCACATACTATGGCTACACCTTC
CASSLDRATYYGYTF
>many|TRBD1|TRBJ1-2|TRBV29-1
TGCAGCGGATTTTCCGGGACAGGAGATGGCTACACCTTC
CSGFSGTGDGYTF
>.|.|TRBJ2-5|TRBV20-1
TGCAGTGCTGGAGAGGCGGGGCAGTTCTTGGAGACCCAGTACTTC
CSAGEAGQFLETQYF
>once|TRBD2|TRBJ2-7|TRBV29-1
TGCAGCGTTGCGACTAGCGGCTCCTACGAGCAGTACTTC
CSVATSGSYEQYF
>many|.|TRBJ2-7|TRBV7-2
TGTGCCAGCACCCAAGGCCCTGGGCAGGCCTACGAGCAGTACTTC
CASTQGPGQAYEQYF
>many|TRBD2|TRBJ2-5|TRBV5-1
TGCGCCAGCAGCGTCAGCGGGGTGGAGACCCAGTACTTC
CASSVSGVETQYF
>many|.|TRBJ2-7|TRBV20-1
TGCAGTGCTAGAGAGGTAGTAGCCCACGAGCAGTACTTC
CSAREVVAHEQYF
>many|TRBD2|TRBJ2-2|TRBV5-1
TGCGCCAGCAGCTTGGCCCCGGGACTAGCGGGATTGGCAGTCACCGGGGAGCTGTTTTTT
CASSLAPGLAGLAVTGELFF
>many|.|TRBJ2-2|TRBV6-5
TGTGCCAGCAGTTCTACTAGAGTGATATCCACCGGGGAGCTGTTTTTT
CASSSTRVISTGELFF
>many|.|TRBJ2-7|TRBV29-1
TGCAGCGTTGCTGGGGATACCTACGAGCAGTACTTC
CSVAGDTYEQYF
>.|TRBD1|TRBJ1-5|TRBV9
TGTGCCAGCAGCACCGGACAGGGGGCACGGCCCCAGCATTTT
CASSTGQGARPQHF
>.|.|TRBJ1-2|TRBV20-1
TGCAGTGCTAGAGATCGAGCATCGGGGAGGTTGTATGGCTACACCTTC
CSARDRASGRLYGYTF
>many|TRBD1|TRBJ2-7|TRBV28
TGTGCCAGCAGTTTATCCCCAGCCTTAGGGGGCGTCTACGAGCAGTACTTC
CASSLSPALGGVYEQYF
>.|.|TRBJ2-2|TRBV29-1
TGCAGCGTTGGTGTCGGACCCACCGGGGAGCTGTTTTTT
CSVGVGPTGELFF
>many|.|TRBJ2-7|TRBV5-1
TGCGCCAGCAGCTCGGGGGGCGGGGACCAGCACGAGCAGTACTTC
CASSSGGGDQHEQYF
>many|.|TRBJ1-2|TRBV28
TGTGCCAGCAGCCAAGGCGGGGTCGCGGGGGATGGCTACACCTTC
CASSQGGVAGDGYTF
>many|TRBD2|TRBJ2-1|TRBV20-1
TGCAGTGCTAGATTCCCCGGGACTAGCCCTAACAATGAGCAGTTCTTC
CSARFPGTSPNNEQFF
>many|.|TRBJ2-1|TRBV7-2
TGTGCCAGCAGCTTAGAAGCTGGGTTCATCAGGAATGAGCAGTTCTTC
CASSLEAGFIRNEQFF
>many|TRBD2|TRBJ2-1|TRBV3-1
TGTGCCAGCAGCCAAGCTAGCGGGGTCTACAATGAGCAGTTCTTC
CASSQASGVYNEQFF
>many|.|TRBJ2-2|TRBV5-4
TGTGCCAGCAGCCCTACAACGAACACCGGGGAGCTGTTTTTT
CASSPTTNTGELFF
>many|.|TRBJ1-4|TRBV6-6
TGTGCCAGCAGCCGGAGCGTTTACGGAGAAAAACTGTTTTTT
CASSRSVYGEKLFF
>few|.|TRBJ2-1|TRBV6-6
TGTGCCAGCAGTTACTCCGGGACCCCGGGAGATGAGCAGTTCTTC
CASSYSGTPGDEQFF
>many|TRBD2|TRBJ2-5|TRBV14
TGTGCCAGCAGCCGTATAGCGGGCCAAGAGACCCAGTACTTC
CASSRIAGQETQYF
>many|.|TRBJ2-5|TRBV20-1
TGCAGTGCTAGAGAGGGTAGCGTCTGGGAGACCCAGTACTTC
CSAREGSVWETQYF
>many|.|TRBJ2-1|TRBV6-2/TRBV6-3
TGTGCCAGCACCAAATTACTATCCGACAATGAGCAGTTCTTC
CASTKLLSDNEQFF
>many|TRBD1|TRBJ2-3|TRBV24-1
TGTGCCACCAGTGATCGGACAGGGGATGCAGATACGCAGTATTTT
CATSDRTGDADTQYF
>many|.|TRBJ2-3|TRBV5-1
TGCGCCAGCAGCCAGGAGCGATCAGATACGCAGTATTTT
CASSQERSDTQYF
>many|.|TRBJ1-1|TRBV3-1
TGTGCCAGCAGCCCCCGGGACGAGGGGACTGAAGCTTTCTTT
CASSPRDEGTEAFF
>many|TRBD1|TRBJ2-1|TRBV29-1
TGCAGCTCCCGGGACAGGGGGCTTAATGAGCAGTTCTTC
CSSRDRGLNEQFF
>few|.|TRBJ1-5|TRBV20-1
TGCAGTGCTAGAGTGGGTTCGGAGCACCAGCATTTT
CSARVGSEHQHF
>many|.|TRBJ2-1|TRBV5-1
TGCGCCAGCAGCTTGGACGCAGGGGGGATCGTCAATGAGCAGTTCTTC
CASSLDAGGIVNEQFF
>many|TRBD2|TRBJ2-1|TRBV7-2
TGTGCCAGCAGCGGCGGACTAGGCGGTGAGCAGTTCTTC
CASSGGLGGEQFF